Listed here is a single T cell receptor beta chain. Its antigen is not known. Pools of viral peptides were used by the ViraFEST assay to expand antigen-specific CD4+ T cells ahead of sequencing. CD4+ T cells were isolated after less than 13 days of culture. Each person got two doses of an mRNA SARS-CoV-2 vaccine, BNT162b2 or mRNA-1273. IL-2 at 10 IU/ml and peptides at roughly 9.6 ug/ml were added to cultured PBMC, roughly 1.8 million per well. CDR1 and CDR2 from the germline V gene are MNHEY and SVGAGI. V lost 6 bases, J lost 3 bases, and 5 bases stayed unmatched. CDR3 length: 15 residues. Measured with immunoSEQ multiplex PCR; TCRdb has only the in-frame clones, and not every one. There are over 50,000 clones in the sample; around 78% occur only once, and around 1.2% lies in the top ten. The data originate from a study of vaccination effects on CD4 cells after COVID-19. General study findings and limits: Recruitment yielded few convalescent patients, and the study had no early post-infection timepoints.

The sequence was obtained from a human donor who received a COVID-19 vaccine. The genes are TRBV6-5 and TRBJ2-2, with 9 nucleotides matching TRBD1. The sample here was CD4+ T cells from PBMCs cultured with HCoV-229E spike peptides, taken after COVID-19 vaccination. The CDR3 sequence is CASRPGQGDTGELFF. The CDR3 region has the DNA TGTGCCAGCAGACCGGGACAGGGCGACACCGGGGAGCTGTTTTTT.